The sequence of this TCR beta chain was determined in a study of glioma-infiltrating T cells. The CDR3 length is 13 residues. Between the trimmed V and J ends, which lost 3 bases and 3 bases, there was a span of 9 bases. CDR1 is DFQATT and CDR2 is SNEGSKA in the germline V gene (reference sequence). Using RNA template, CDR3s of TCR alpha and beta were amplified with iRepertoire arm-PCR. Each CDR3 protein gets one entry after TCRdb re-called the multiplex PCR reads with MiXCR. The sample holds over 140,000 distinct CDR3 sequences, roughly two fifths seen once. Material for sequencing was glioma tissue, nonneoplastic brain tissue, or PBMCs (not recorded which). The chain joins TRBV20-1 to TRBJ1-5; no clear D. The TCR originated in a human donor with low-grade glioma or glioblastoma, undergoing nonglioma brain surgery, or in good health (not recorded which). CDR3 in amino acids: CSARSFSNQPQHF. CDR3 DNA: TGCAGTGCTAGGTCCTTTTCCAATCAGCCCCAGCATTTT.